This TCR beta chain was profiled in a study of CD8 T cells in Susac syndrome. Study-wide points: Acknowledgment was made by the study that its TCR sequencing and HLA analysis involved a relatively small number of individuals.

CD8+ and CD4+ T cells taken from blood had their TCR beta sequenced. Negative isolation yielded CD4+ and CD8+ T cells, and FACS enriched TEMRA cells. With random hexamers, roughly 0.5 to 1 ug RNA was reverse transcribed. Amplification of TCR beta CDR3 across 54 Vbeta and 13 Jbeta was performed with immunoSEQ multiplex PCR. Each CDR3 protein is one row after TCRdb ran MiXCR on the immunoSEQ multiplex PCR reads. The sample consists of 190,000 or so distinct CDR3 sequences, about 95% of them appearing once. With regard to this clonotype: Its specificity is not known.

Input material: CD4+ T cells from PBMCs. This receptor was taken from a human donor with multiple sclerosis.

The CDR3 sequence: CASSRQPNNEQFF. The CDR3 DNA is TGTGCCAGCTCTCGGCAGCCCAACAATGAGCAGTTCTTC. The chain has TRBV18 and TRBJ2-1; D is ambiguous. CDR3 length: 13 amino acids. V was shortened by 6 bases and J by 5 bases, with 11 bases between the two germline ends. CDR1 is KGHSH, CDR2 LQKENI, per germline.